Listed below are T cell receptor beta chains from one sample, sequenced in a study of blood T cell repertoires in COVID-19. Using immunoSEQ multiplex PCR, the repertoire was profiled, and TCRdb retains in-frame clones only, with some absent. The table records 200,000 to 250,000 clones, 88% of them present only once. Input material: peripheral blood. These receptors came from a woman between 55 and 75 years old with acute or convalescent COVID-19. Both conserved end residues are part of each CDR3. The D gene is left open where the match is weak. Some rows mark clone size as missing; the rest say once, few, many or name a class of expanded clone.

clone size	D gene	V gene	J gene	CDR3 protein	CDR3 DNA
-	-	TRBV18	TRBJ1-4	CASSPRQTDEKLFF	TGTGCCAGCTCGCCCCGACAGACGGATGAAAAACTGTTTTTT
-	-	TRBV9	TRBJ2-1	CASSSDKEREQFF	TGTGCCAGCAGCTCCGATAAGGAGAGGGAACAGTTCTTC
-	TRBD2	TRBV5-1	TRBJ2-7	CASRVTSGRIHEQYF	TGCGCCAGCAGGGTAACTAGCGGGAGGATTCACGAGCAGTACTTC
-	TRBD1	TRBV19	TRBJ1-4	CASSRGQSENEKLFF	TGTGCCAGTAGTAGGGGACAGTCCGAGAATGAAAAACTGTTTTTT
-	TRBD1	TRBV10-2	TRBJ2-5	CASRTPTGTETQYF	TGCGCCAGCAGGACCCCGACAGGGACGGAGACCCAGTACTTC
-	-	TRBV19	TRBJ2-3	CASSSSAAGYTDTQYF	TGTGCCAGTAGTAGCAGCGCTGCCGGATATACAGATACGCAGTATTTT
-	TRBD1	TRBV4-2	TRBJ1-3	CASSQTGGGNTIYF	TGTGCCAGCAGCCAGACAGGGGGTGGAAACACCATATATTTT
-	-	TRBV15	TRBJ2-5	CATSRGSSLQETQYF	TGTGCCACCAGCAGAGGTTCTAGCCTTCAAGAGACCCAGTACTTC
-	TRBD2	TRBV11-2	TRBJ2-2	CASSRSGISNTGELFF	TGTGCCAGCAGTCGTAGCGGGATTAGTAACACCGGGGAGCTGTTTTTT
-	-	TRBV6-6	TRBJ1-2	CASSFRRGSVGYTF	TGTGCCAGCAGTTTCCGCCGGGGGTCGGTGGGCTACACCTTC
few	-	TRBV11-2	TRBJ1-6	CASRWTAYNSPLHF	TGTGCCAGCAGGTGGACAGCCTATAATTCACCCCTCCACTTT
-	-	TRBV11-2	TRBJ1-4	CASSLTFRDEKLFF	TGTGCCAGCAGCTTAACGTTCAGGGATGAAAAACTGTTTTTT
once	TRBD1	TRBV11-2	TRBJ1-2	CASSFAGQGYGYTF	TGTGCCAGCAGCTTCGCCGGACAGGGCTATGGCTACACCTTC
-	TRBD1	TRBV5-4	TRBJ1-3	CASSQDRSSGNTIYF	TGTGCCAGCAGCCAGGACAGGAGCTCTGGAAACACCATATATTTT
-	-	TRBV11-2	TRBJ1-1	CASSLDSPPEAFF	TGTGCCAGCAGCTTAGATAGCCCTCCTGAAGCTTTCTTT
-	TRBD1	TRBV28	TRBJ1-2	CASISGTGVGYTF	TGTGCCAGCATCTCCGGGACAGGGGTCGGCTACACCTTC
-	-	TRBV7-6	TRBJ2-3	CASSPQDTSTDTQYF	TGTGCCAGCAGCCCCCAAGACACAAGCACAGATACGCAGTATTTT
-	TRBD2	TRBV11-2	TRBJ2-1	CASSKTSGGSNEQFF	TGTGCCAGCAGCAAGACTAGCGGGGGTTCGAATGAGCAGTTCTTC
-	-	TRBV5-4	TRBJ1-1	CASSLGAGPEAFF	TGTGCCAGCAGCTTGGGGGCAGGCCCTGAAGCTTTCTTT
-	TRBD2	TRBV7-7	TRBJ2-3	CASSLGPGTSGKDTQYF	TGTGCTAGCAGCTTAGGGCCCGGGACTAGCGGAAAGGATACGCAGTATTTT
-	TRBD2	TRBV2	TRBJ2-7	CASGGGGLPSEQYF	TGTGCCAGCGGCGGGGGGGGACTTCCTAGTGAGCAGTACTTC
few	TRBD2	TRBV20-1	TRBJ2-1	CSASPGLAGPLVFYNEQFF	TGCAGTGCTAGTCCCGGACTAGCGGGACCATTGGTGTTCTACAATGAGCAGTTCTTC
-	TRBD2	TRBV2	TRBJ2-1	CASSDRTSGVSYNEQFF	TGTGCCAGCAGCGACAGAACTAGCGGGGTATCCTACAATGAGCAGTTCTTC
-	TRBD1	TRBV5-4	TRBJ2-7	CASSPGQGIYEQYF	TGTGCCAGCAGCCCGGGACAGGGTATTTACGAGCAGTACTTC
-	TRBD1	TRBV6-5	TRBJ1-4	CASRNGQGNEKLFF	TGTGCCAGCAGAAATGGACAGGGGAATGAAAAACTGTTTTTT
-	-	TRBV6-5	TRBJ1-2	CASSRGERNYGYTF	TGTGCCAGCAGCCGGGGGGAGAGAAACTATGGCTACACCTTC
once	-	TRBV19	TRBJ1-6	CASTEGSYNSPLHF	TGTGCCAGTACTGAGGGCTCCTATAATTCACCCCTCCACTTT
once	TRBD2	TRBV7-2	TRBJ2-7	CASSPGLLTGGEQYF	TGTGCCAGCAGCCCGGGACTTCTGACGGGGGGGGAGCAGTACTTC
-	TRBD1	TRBV19	TRBJ1-1	CASSIWDRADTEAFF	TGTGCCAGTAGTATATGGGACAGGGCCGACACTGAAGCTTTCTTT
-	TRBD1	TRBV7-3	TRBJ2-3	CASSRTGGVTDTQYF	TGTGCCAGCAGCCGGACAGGGGGAGTCACAGATACGCAGTATTTT
once	-	TRBV12-5	TRBJ1-1	CASGYSVSTEAFF	TGTGCTAGTGGTTACTCGGTCTCGACTGAAGCTTTCTTT